This TCR beta chain was identified during a study of Ad26.COV2.S vaccination and SARS-CoV-2 variants. General observations from the study: CD8+ and CD4+ T cells specific for spike reportedly responded with substantial breadth after vaccination.

Trimming cost V 2 bases and J 1 base, with 12 bases left between them. Germline loops: CDR1 SGDLS, CDR2 YYNGEE. CDR3 length: 15 residues. Notes on this clone: No antigen is known for it.

The table came from immunoSEQ multiplex PCR; TCRdb's copy has only in-frame clones and leaves some out. The sample lists some 500,000 clones; 80% to 90% were seen once. This sample's treatment: approximately 18 received Ad26.COV2.S at low or high dose, single or two shots; several received placebo; per-sample allocation not given. Collection of the samples took place on day 63 after the first injection of vaccine or placebo. Whoever gave the sample was an adult aged 18-55 years in Boston. The vaccine antigen was prefusion-stabilized Wuhan SARS-CoV-2 spike. The sample consisted of peripheral blood, taken in a trial of Ad26.COV2.S vaccine versus placebo. This chain uses TRBV9 with TRBJ1-1; no clear D. This sequence originates from a person between 18 and 59 years old who received the Ad26.COV2.S COVID-19 vaccine or a placebo. CDR3 loop: CASSVGVNGNTEAFF. CDR3 nucleotides: TGTGCCAGCAGCGTCGGAGTGAATGGGAACACTGAAGCTTTCTTT.